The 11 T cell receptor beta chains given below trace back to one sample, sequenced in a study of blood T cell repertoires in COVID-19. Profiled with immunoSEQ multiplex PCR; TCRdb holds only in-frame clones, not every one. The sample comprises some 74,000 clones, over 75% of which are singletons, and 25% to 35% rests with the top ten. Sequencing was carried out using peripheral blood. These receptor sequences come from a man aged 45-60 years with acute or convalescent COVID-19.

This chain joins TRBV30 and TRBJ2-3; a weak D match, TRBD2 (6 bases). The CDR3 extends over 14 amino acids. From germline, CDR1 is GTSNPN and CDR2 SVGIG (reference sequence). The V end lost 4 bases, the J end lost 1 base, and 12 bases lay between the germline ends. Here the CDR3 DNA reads TGTGCCTGGATCGGGGTAGCGGGCACAGATACGCAGTATTTT. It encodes CAWIGVAGTDTQYF.

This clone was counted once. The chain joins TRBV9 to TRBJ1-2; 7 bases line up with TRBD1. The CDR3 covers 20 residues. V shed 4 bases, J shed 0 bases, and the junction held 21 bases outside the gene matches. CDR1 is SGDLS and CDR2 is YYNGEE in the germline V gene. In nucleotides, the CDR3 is TGTGCCAGCAGCCCGAGGGGGACAGCAAATTTCGAAGACCCTAACTATGGCTACACCTTC. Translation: CASSPRGTANFEDPNYGYTF.

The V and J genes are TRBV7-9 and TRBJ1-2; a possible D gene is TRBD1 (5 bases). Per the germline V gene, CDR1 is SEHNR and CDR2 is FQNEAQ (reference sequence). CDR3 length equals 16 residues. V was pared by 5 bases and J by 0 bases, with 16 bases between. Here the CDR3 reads CASSPGAQGTNYGYTF. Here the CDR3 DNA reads TGTGCCAGCAGCCCCGGAGCCCAGGGTACTAACTATGGCTACACCTTC.

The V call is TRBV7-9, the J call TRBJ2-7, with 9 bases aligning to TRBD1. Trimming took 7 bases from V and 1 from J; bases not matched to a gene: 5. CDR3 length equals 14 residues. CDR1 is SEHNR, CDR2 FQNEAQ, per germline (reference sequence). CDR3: CASKRTGESYEQYF. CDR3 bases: TGTGCCAGCAAGCGGACAGGGGAATCCTACGAGCAGTACTTC.

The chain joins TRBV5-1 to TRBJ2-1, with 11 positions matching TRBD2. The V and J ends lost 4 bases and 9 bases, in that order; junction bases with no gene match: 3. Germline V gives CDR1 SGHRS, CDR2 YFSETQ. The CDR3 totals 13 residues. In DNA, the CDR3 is TGCGCCAGCAGCCTTCTAGCGGGGGGTGAGCAGTTCTTC. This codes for CASSLLAGGEQFF.

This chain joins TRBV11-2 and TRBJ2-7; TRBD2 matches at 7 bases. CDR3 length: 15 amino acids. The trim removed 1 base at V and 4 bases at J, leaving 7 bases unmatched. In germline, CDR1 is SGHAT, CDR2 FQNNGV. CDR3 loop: CASSLATGGGYEQYF. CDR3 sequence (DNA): TGTGCCAGCAGCTTAGCAACGGGGGGTGGGTACGAGCAGTACTTC.

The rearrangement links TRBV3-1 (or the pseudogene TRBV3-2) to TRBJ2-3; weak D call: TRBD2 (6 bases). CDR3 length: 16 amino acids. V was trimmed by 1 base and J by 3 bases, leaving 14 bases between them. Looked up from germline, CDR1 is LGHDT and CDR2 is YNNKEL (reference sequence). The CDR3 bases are TGTGCCAGCAGCCAAGTCCCGGGACTTAAAACAGATACGCAGTATTTT. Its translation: CASSQVPGLKTDTQYF.

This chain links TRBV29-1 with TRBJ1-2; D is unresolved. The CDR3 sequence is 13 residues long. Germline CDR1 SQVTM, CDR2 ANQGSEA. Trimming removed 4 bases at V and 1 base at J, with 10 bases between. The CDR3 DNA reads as TGCAGCGTTGGGTCAGGTCGTAACTATGGCTACACCTTC. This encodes CSVGSGRNYGYTF.

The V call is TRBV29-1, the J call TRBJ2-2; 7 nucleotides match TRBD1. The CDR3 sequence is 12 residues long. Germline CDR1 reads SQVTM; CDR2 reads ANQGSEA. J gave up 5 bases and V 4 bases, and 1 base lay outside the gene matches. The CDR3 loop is CSVAGGTGELFF. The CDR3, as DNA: TGCAGCGTTGCAGGGGGTACCGGGGAGCTGTTTTTT.

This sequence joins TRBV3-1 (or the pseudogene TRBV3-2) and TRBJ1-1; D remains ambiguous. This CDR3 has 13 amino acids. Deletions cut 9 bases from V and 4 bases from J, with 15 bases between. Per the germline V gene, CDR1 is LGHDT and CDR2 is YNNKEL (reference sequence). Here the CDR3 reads CASLMEGGTEAFF. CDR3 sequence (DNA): TGTGCCAGTTTAATGGAGGGAGGCACTGAAGCTTTCTTT.

CDR3 sequence reads: CASSEGTGSYEQYF. CDR3 DNA sequence: TGTGCCAGCAGCGAGGGGACAGGGTCCTACGAGCAGTACTTC. V is TRBV9 and J is TRBJ2-7; 9 nucleotides match TRBD1. Germline trimming cut 3 bases from V and 1 base from J; bases unmatched to any gene: 2. Per the germline V gene, CDR1 is SGDLS and CDR2 is YYNGEE. The CDR3 covers 14 residues. Supplemented by reference TRBV9 and TRBJ2-7, the full variable domain reads DSGVTQTPKHLITATGQRVTLRCSPRSGDLSVYWYQQSLDQGLQFLIQYYNGEERAKGNILERFSAQQFPDLHSELNLSSLELGDSALYFCASSEGTGSYEQYFGPGTRLTVT.